The next 7 T cell receptor beta chains were all read from a single sample in a study of OX40 agonist ivuxolimab in advanced cancers. This table comes from immunoSEQ multiplex PCR, and its TCRdb copy is limited to in-frame clones, with some not included. The sample records roughly 23,000 clones, approximately 84% being singletons. Specimen: CD4+ or CD8+ T cells sorted from blood, collected in a trial of the OX40 agonist ivuxolimab. The receptors shown here come from an adult with an advanced solid tumor such as melanoma, head and neck, liver or kidney cancer.

This clone was recorded once. This chain uses TRBV9 with TRBJ2-7; TRBD2 might be the D (6 bases). Trimming left V 4 bases short and J 6 bases short, with 14 bases between. This CDR3 is 13 amino acids long. Germline V gives CDR1 SGDLS, CDR2 YYNGEE. The CDR3 loop is CASSPPVGGEQYF. CDR3 coding DNA: TGTGCCAGCAGCCCCCCTGTGGGGGGCGAGCAGTACTTC.

The CDR3 coding sequence is TGTGCCAGCAGTTTAACGGCTAGCGGGGATGAGCAGTTCTTC. Amino acid sequence: CASSLTASGDEQFF. The V call is TRBV27, the J call TRBJ2-1, with 9 bases matching TRBD2. V lost 2 bases and J lost 8; bases outside the gene matches: 4. The CDR3 length is 14 residues. CDR1 is MNHEY and CDR2 is SMNVEV in the germline V gene (reference sequence).

This clone qualifies as medium-sized. The chain couples TRBV11-3 to TRBJ1-4; D gene unclear. Trimming stripped 9 bases from V and 0 bases from J, with 8 bases between. The CDR3 runs to 13 residues. CDR1 is SGHNT and CDR2 is YENEEA in the germline V gene. The DNA for the CDR3 is TGTGCCAGTTCTCGTTCAACTAATGAAAAACTGTTTTTT. It codes for CASSRSTNEKLFF.

J is TRBJ2-5 and V is TRBV5-1; D might be TRBD2 (6 bases). CDR3 length equals 13 residues. Per the germline V gene, CDR1 is SGHRS and CDR2 is YFSETQ. The V and J ends lost 5 bases and 3 bases respectively, with 11 bases between them. CDR3 nucleotides: TGCGCCAGCAGATCGGGACTCAAAGAGACCCAGTACTTC. This codes for CASRSGLKETQYF.

This chain uses TRBV9 with TRBJ1-1, with TRBD1 identical over 7 bases. After removal of 3 bases from V and 1 base from J, the junction contained 9 bases not matched to a gene. The CDR3 covers 16 residues. CDR1 SGDLS and CDR2 YYNGEE come from the germline V gene. The CDR3 sequence is CASSAQGQVQNTEAFF. The CDR3 DNA reads as TGTGCCAGCAGCGCCCAAGGACAGGTCCAGAACACTGAAGCTTTCTTT.

This chain joins TRBV28 and TRBJ2-1, with 9 bases matching TRBD1. V trimming: 2 bases; J trimming: 12 bases; junction bases outside the gene matches: 17. The CDR3 extends over 17 amino acids. Germline lookup yields CDR1 MDHEN and CDR2 SYDVKM. The CDR3 is CASSLGDRALNLWGQFF. The CDR3 DNA follows: TGTGCCAGCAGTTTAGGGGACAGGGCCCTTAACCTGTGGGGGCAGTTCTTC. The variable domain in full, with the rest retrieved from reference TRBV28 and TRBJ2-1, is DVKVTQSSRYLVKRTGEKVFLECVQDMDHENMFWYRQDPGLGLRLIYFSYDVKMKEKGDIPEGYSVSREKKERFSLILESASTNQTSMYLCASSLGDRALNLWGQFFGPGTRLTVL.

The chain has TRBV7-9 and TRBJ2-7; 7 bases agree with TRBD1. The CDR3 consists of 14 residues. V shed 4 bases and J 5 bases; nucleotides not matched to a gene: 8. Germline loops: CDR1 SEHNR, CDR2 FQNEAQ (reference sequence). CDR3 sequence (DNA): TGTGCCAGCAGCTGGAGGACAGGATCCGACGAGCAGTACTTC. Translated, it gives CASSWRTGSDEQYF. Looking up the rest from reference TRBV7-9 and TRBJ2-7 gives the full variable domain: DTGVSQNPRHKITKRGQNVTFRCDPISEHNRLYWYRQTLGQGPEFLTYFQNEAQLEKSRLLSDRFSAERPKGSFSTLEIQRTEQGDSAMYLCASSWRTGSDEQYFGPGTRLTVT.